This section outlines one T cell receptor (beta chain) sequence together with its context. The source of the sample is a study of CD8 T cells in Susac syndrome. RNA, at 0.5 to 1 ug, was reverse transcribed with random hexamers. Amplification of TCR beta CDR3 was carried out by immunoSEQ multiplex PCR, which covered 54 Vbeta and 13 Jbeta segments. Each CDR3 protein gets one entry after TCRdb re-called the immunoSEQ multiplex PCR reads with MiXCR. The data hold some 300,000 distinct CDR3 sequences, with roughly 90% observed a single time. The specimen was CD8+ T cells from PBMCs. The receptor's source is a human donor with multiple sclerosis.

The CDR3 DNA reads as TGTGCCAGCAGTACTATGACAGCGAACACCGGGGAGCTGTTTTTT. It encodes CASSTMTANTGELFF. This chain joins TRBV6-2 or TRBV6-3 and TRBJ2-2; possibly TRBD1 for D (5 bases). V lost 5 bases and J 0 bases, leaving 10 bases between the germline ends. Per germline, CDR1 MNHEY and CDR2 SVGEGT. CDR3 size: 15 residues.